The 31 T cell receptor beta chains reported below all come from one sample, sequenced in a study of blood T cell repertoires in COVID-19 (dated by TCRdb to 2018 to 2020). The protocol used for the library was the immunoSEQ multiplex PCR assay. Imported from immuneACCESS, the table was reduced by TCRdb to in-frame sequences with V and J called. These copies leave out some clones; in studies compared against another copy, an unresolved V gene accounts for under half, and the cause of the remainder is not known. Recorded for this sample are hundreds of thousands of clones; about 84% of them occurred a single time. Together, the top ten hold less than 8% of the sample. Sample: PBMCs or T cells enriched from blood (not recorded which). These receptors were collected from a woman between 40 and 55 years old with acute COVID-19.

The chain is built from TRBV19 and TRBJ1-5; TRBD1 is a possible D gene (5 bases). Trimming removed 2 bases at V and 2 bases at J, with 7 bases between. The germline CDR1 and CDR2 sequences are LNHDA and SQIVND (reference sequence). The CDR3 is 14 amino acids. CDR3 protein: CASSIRRGNQPQHF. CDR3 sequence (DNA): TGTGCCAGTAGTATACGCAGGGGCAATCAGCCCCAGCATTTT. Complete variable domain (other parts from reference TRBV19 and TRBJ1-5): DGGITQSPKYLFRKEGQNVTLSCEQNLNHDAMYWYRQDPGQGLRLIYYSQIVNDFQKGDIAEGYSVSREKKESFPLTVTSAQKNPTAFYLCASSIRRGNQPQHFGDGTRLSIL.

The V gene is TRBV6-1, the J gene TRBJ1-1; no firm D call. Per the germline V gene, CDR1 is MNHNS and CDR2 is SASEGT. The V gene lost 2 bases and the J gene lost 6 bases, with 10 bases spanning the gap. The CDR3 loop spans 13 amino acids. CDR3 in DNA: TGTGCCAGCAGTGAATGGGCAACCCCTGAAGCTTTCTTT. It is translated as CASSEWATPEAFF.

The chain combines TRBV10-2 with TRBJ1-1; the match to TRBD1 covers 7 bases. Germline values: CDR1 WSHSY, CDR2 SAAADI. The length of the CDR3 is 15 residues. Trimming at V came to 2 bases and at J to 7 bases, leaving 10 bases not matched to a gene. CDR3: CASSEGGRGRDEAFF. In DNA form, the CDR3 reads TGCGCCAGCAGTGAGGGAGGTAGGGGGCGAGATGAAGCTTTCTTT.

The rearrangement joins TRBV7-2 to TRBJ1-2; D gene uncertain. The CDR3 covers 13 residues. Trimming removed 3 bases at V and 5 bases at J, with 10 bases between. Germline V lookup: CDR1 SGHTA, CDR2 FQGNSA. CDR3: CASSLSQLYGYTF. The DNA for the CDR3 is TGTGCCAGCAGCTTGTCACAGCTTTATGGCTACACCTTC.

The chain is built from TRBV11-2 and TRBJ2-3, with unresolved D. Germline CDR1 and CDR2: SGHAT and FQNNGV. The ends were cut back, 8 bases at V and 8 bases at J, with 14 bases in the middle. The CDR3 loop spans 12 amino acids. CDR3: CASERSVVTQYF. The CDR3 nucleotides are TGTGCCAGCGAGAGGTCTGTGGTTACGCAGTATTTT.

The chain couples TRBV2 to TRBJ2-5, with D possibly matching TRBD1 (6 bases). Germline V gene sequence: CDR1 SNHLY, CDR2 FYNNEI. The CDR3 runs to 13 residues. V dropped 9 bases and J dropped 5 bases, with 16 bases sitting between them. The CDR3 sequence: CASSKIRGETQYF. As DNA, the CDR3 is TGTGCCAGTTCAAAAATTAGGGGGGAGACCCAGTACTTC.

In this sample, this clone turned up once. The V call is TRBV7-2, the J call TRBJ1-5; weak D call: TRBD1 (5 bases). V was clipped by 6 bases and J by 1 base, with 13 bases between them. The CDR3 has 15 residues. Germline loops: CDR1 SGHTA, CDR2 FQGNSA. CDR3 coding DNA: TGTGCCAGCAGTCCCCCCGGGGGAAGCAATCAGCCCCAGCATTTT. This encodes CASSPPGGSNQPQHF.

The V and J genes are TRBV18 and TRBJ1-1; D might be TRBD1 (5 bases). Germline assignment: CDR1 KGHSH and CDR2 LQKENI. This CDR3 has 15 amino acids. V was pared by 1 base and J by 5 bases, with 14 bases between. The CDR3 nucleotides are TGTGCCAGCTCACCACTTGGACACCTGGGGACTGAAGCTTTCTTT. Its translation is CASSPLGHLGTEAFF.

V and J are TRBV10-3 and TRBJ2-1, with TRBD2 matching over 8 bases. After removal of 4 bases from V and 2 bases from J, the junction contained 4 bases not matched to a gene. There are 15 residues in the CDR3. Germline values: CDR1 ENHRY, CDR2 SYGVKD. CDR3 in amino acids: CAISGVAGPYNEQFF. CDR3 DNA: TGTGCCATCAGTGGAGTAGCGGGACCCTACAATGAGCAGTTCTTC.

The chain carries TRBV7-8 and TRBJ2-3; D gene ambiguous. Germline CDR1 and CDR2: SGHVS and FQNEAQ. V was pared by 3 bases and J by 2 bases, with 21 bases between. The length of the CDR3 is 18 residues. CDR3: CASSFLAHASFPTDTQYF. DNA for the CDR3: TGTGCCAGCAGCTTTCTGGCACACGCAAGTTTCCCCACAGATACGCAGTATTTT.

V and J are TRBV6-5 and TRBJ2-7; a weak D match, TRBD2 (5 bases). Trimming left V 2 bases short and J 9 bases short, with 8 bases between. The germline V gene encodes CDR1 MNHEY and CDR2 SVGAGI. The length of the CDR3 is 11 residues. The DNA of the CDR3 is TGTGCCAGCAGTTACACGGGGTTGCAGTACTTC. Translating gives CASSYTGLQYF.

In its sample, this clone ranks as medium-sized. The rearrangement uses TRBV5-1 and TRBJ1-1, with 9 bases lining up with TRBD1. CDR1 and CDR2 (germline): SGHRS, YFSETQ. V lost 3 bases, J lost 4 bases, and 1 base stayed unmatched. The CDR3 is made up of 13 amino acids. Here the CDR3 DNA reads TGCGCCAGCAGCTGGGGACAGGGCACTGAAGCTTTCTTT. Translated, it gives CASSWGQGTEAFF. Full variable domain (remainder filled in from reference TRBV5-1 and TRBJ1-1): KAGVTQTPRYLIKTRGQQVTLSCSPISGHRSVSWYQQTPGQGLQFLFEYFSETQRNKGNFPGRFSGRQFSNSRSEMNVSTLELGDSALYLCASSWGQGTEAFFGQGTRLTVV.

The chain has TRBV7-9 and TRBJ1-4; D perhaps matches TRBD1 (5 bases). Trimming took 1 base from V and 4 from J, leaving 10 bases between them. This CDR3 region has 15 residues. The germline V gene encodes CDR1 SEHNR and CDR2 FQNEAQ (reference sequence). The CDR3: CASSLESRVNEKLFF. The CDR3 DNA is TGTGCCAGCAGCTTAGAAAGCAGGGTTAATGAAAAACTGTTTTTT. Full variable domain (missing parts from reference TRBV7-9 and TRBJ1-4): DTGVSQNPRHKITKRGQNVTFRCDPISEHNRLYWYRQTLGQGPEFLTYFQNEAQLEKSRLLSDRFSAERPKGSFSTLEIQRTEQGDSAMYLCASSLESRVNEKLFFGSGTQLSVL.

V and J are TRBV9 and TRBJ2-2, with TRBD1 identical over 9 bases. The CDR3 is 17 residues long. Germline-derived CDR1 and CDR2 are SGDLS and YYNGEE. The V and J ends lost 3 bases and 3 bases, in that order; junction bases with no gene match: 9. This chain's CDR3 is CASSDPRGQGHTGELFF. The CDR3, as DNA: TGTGCCAGCAGCGATCCGAGGGGACAGGGTCACACCGGGGAGCTGTTTTTT.

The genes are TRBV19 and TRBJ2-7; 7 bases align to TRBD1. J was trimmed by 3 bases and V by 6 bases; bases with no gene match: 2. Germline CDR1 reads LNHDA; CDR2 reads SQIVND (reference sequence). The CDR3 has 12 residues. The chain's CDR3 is CASRSGGYEQYF. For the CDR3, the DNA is TGTGCCAGTAGATCAGGGGGCTACGAGCAGTACTTC. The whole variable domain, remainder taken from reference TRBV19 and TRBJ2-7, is DGGITQSPKYLFRKEGQNVTLSCEQNLNHDAMYWYRQDPGQGLRLIYYSQIVNDFQKGDIAEGYSVSREKKESFPLTVTSAQKNPTAFYLCASRSGGYEQYFGPGTRLTVT.

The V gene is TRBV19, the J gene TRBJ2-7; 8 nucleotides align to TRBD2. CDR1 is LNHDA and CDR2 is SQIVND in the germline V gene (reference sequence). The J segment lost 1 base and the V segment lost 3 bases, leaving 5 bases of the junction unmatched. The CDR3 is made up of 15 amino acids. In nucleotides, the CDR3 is TGTGCCAGTAGTATTTTCGGGGGGGGATCCTACGAGCAGTACTTC. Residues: CASSIFGGGSYEQYF.

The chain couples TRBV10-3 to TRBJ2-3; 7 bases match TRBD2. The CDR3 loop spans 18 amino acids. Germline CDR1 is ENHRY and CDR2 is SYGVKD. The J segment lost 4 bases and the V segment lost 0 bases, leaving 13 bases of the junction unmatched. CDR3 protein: CAISESLRLGAGADTQYF. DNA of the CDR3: TGTGCCATCAGTGAGTCCTTGAGGCTAGGTGCGGGGGCAGATACGCAGTATTTT.

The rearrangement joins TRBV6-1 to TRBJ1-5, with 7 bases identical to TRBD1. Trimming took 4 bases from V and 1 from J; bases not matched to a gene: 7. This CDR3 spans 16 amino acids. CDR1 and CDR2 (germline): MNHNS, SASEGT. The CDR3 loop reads CASSGRGGVSNQPQHF. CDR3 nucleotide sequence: TGTGCCAGCAGTGGACGAGGGGGCGTAAGCAATCAGCCCCAGCATTTT.

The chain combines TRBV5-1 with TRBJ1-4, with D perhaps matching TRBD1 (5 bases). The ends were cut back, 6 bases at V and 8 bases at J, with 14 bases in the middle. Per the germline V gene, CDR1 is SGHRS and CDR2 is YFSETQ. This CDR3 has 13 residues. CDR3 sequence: CASTSDGGEKLFF. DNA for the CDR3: TGCGCCAGCACCTCGGACGGGGGGGAAAAACTGTTTTTT. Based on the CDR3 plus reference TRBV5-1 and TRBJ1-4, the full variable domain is KAGVTQTPRYLIKTRGQQVTLSCSPISGHRSVSWYQQTPGQGLQFLFEYFSETQRNKGNFPGRFSGRQFSNSRSEMNVSTLELGDSALYLCASTSDGGEKLFFGSGTQLSVL.

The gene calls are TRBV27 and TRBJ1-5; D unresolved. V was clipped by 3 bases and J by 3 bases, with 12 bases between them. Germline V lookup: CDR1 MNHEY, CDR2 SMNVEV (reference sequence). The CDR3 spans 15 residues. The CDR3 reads CASSFRGRINQPQHF. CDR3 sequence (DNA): TGTGCCAGCAGTTTTCGTGGGAGAATCAATCAGCCCCAGCATTTT.

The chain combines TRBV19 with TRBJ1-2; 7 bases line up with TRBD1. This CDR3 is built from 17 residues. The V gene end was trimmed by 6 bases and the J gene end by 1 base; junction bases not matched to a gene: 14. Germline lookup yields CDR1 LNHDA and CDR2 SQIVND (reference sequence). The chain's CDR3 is CASSYETRDRYNYGYTF. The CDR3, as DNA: TGTGCCAGTAGCTACGAGACCCGGGACAGATATAACTATGGCTACACCTTC.

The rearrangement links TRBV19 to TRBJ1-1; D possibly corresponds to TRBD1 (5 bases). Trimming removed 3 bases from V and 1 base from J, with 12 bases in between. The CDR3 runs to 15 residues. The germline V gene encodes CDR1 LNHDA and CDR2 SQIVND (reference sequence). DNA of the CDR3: TGTGCCAGTAGTATCGGCGGGGCCCGGAACACTGAAGCTTTCTTT. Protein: CASSIGGARNTEAFF. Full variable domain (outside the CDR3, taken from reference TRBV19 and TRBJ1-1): DGGITQSPKYLFRKEGQNVTLSCEQNLNHDAMYWYRQDPGQGLRLIYYSQIVNDFQKGDIAEGYSVSREKKESFPLTVTSAQKNPTAFYLCASSIGGARNTEAFFGQGTRLTVV.

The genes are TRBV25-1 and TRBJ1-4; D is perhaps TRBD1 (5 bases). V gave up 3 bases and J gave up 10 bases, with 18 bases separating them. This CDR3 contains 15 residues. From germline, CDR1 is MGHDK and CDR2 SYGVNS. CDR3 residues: CASSDARQGGGKLFF. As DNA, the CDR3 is TGTGCCAGCAGTGATGCGCGTCAGGGTGGTGGAAAACTGTTTTTT.

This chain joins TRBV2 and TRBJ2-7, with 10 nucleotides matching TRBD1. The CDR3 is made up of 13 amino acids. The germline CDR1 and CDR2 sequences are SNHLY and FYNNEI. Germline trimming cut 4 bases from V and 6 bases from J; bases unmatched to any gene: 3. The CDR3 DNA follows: TGTGCCAGCAGTGGGGACAGGGGAGGCGAGCAGTACTTC. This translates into CASSGDRGGEQYF.

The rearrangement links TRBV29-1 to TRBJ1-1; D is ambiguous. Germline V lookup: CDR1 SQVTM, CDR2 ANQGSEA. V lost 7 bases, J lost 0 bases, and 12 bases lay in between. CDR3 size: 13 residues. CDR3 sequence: CSGGRLMNTEAFF. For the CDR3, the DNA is TGCAGCGGTGGCAGACTGATGAACACTGAAGCTTTCTTT.

The CDR3 DNA is TGTGCCAGCAGTGACGGACAGGCCTCGATAATCTACGAGCAGTACTTC. As protein: CASSDGQASIIYEQYF. The rearrangement joins TRBV6-1 to TRBJ2-7; 7 positions agree with TRBD1. V trimming: 3 bases; J trimming: 3 bases; junction bases outside the gene matches: 11. Germline assignment: CDR1 MNHNS and CDR2 SASEGT. The CDR3 extends over 16 amino acids.

The CDR3 region is CASSEQGAPSPLHF. The DNA for the CDR3 is TGTGCCAGCAGTGAACAGGGGGCCCCTTCACCCCTCCACTTT. The V gene is TRBV2, the J gene TRBJ1-6; TRBD1 matches 8 bases. CDR3 length: 14 residues. Germline V gene sequence: CDR1 SNHLY, CDR2 FYNNEI. Trimming at V came to 2 bases and at J to 9 bases, leaving 3 bases not matched to a gene. Full variable domain (rest looked up from reference TRBV2 and TRBJ1-6): EPEVTQTPSHQVTQMGQEVILRCVPISNHLYFYWYRQILGQKVEFLVSFYNNEISEKSEIFDDQFSVERPDGSNFTLKIRSTKLEDSAMYFCASSEQGAPSPLHFGNGTRLTVT.

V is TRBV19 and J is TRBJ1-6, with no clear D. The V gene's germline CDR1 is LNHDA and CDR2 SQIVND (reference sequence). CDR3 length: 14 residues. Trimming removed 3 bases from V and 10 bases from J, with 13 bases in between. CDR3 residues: CASSIPNSLSPLHF. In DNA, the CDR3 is TGTGCCAGTAGTATCCCTAACAGCCTCTCACCCCTCCACTTT.

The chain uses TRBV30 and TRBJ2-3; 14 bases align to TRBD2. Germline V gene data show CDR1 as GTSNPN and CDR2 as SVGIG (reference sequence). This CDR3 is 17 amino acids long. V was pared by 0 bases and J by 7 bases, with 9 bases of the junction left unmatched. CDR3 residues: CAWSVLGLAGGLNTQYF. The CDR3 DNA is TGTGCCTGGAGTGTACTTGGACTAGCGGGAGGACTCAATACGCAGTATTTT.

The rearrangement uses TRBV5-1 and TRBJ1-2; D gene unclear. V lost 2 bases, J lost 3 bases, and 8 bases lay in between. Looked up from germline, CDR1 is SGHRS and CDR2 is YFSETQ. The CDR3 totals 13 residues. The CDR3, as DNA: TGCGCCAGCAGCTTCTCAGGTGACTATGGCTACACCTTC. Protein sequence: CASSFSGDYGYTF.

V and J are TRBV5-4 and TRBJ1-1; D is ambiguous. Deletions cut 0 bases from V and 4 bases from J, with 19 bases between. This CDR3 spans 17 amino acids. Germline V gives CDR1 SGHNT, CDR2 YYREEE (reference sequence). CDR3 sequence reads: CASSLAGGRVPGTEAFF. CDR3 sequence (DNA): TGTGCCAGCAGCTTGGCCGGAGGGAGAGTCCCCGGCACTGAAGCTTTCTTT.